This T cell receptor (beta chain) stems from a study of blood T cell dynamics during melanoma immunotherapy. Study details: Patients with metastatic melanoma got pembrolizumab or nivolumab-ipilimumab as first-line care. Whole-study results and caveats: It remained unknown if the driving T cell clones were melanoma-specific.

Clones were read by immunoSEQ multiplex PCR, and TCRdb kept only the in-frame ones, dropping some. Seen here are a few thousand clones, roughly 84% observed once, and the top ten hold roughly 14%. In this sample, this clone turned up once. Its antigen is unidentified. Time point given: pre-treatment baseline. One draw preceded checkpoint blockade; another followed its first cycle at week 3. Patients had no prior systemic cancer treatment, immunosuppressants or other active cancers. The CDR3 runs to 14 residues. V shed 0 bases and J shed 7 bases, with 9 bases lying between them. CDR1 ENHRY and CDR2 SYGVKD come from the germline V gene.

Source: blood, taken from a patient treated with checkpoint blockade. The chain uses TRBV10-3 and TRBJ1-4, with D possibly being TRBD1 (6 bases). The receptor was derived from a human donor with melanoma. Written as DNA, the CDR3 is TGTGCCATCAGTGAGTCACAGGGTCTTGAAAAACTGTTTTTT. Its translation: CAISESQGLEKLFF.